This TCR beta chain was recovered during a study of molecular identifiers for immune sequencing clone quantification. Broader study findings: Even with some 960,000 naive cells present, spiked Jurkat TCR RNA from one cell was reportedly detectable.

Concerning this clonotype: Antigen: not known. Being one base from a much bigger clone, this may be a read error. The CDR3 ends on some other residue instead of the conserved phenylalanine or tryptophan, so this is likely a read error.

Previously described methods and listed TCR primers produced bulk TCR libraries. MiXCR was run by TCRdb on the PCR reads, yielding one entry per CDR3 protein. The sample yields approximately 550,000 distinct CDR3 sequences, around 25% seen once. Sorted inputs of about 19,000 to 1,100,000 cells, with 10%, 30% or 50% RNA, yielded naive CD8 libraries. Sorting recovered naive CD8 T cells on a CD8+CD4-CCR7+CD45RA+ profile. The source of this sequence is a human donor in good health. Some libraries in this study had Jurkat cell RNA spiked in. Sample: naive CD8+ T cells from blood, with Jurkat cell RNA spiked in. The subset was: FACS-sorted CD8+CD4-CCR7+CD45RA+ naive T cells.

As DNA, the CDR3 is TGCAGCGTTCTCTGGGACACTGAAGCTTTCTCT. Residues: CSVLWDTEAFS. The chain joins TRBV29-1 to TRBJ1-1; unclear D gene. This CDR3 has 11 amino acids. V lost 5 bases and J lost 3, with 7 bases in between. Germline V CDR1 and CDR2: SQVTM, ANQGSEA.